A selection of T cell receptor beta chains follows, all from one sample in a study of immune heterogeneity within non-small cell lung tumors. TCRdb redid the calling of the multiplex PCR reads with MiXCR, one entry per CDR3 protein. The profile covers about 34,000 distinct CDR3 sequences, with around 28% appearing a single time and approximately 3.9% taken by the ten largest. Sequenced sample: lung tumor tissue. Source of these receptors: a middle-aged man with non-small cell lung cancer. CDR3s include the opening cysteine and the closing phenylalanine or tryptophan. Fields, in order: V gene, clone size, J gene, D gene, CDR3 DNA, CDR3 protein. The D gene is left open where the match is weak. Only part of the rows carry a size: once, few, many, or a class if the clone is expanded.

TRBV20-1	-	TRBJ2-1	TRBD2	TGCGGTGCTAGTTGGCGGGAGGTCGGCGATGAGCAGTTCTTC	CGASWREVGDEQFF
TRBV19	many	TRBJ1-2	TRBD1	TGTGCCAGTAGTGACAGGGGGCCTGGTAACTATGGCTACACCTTC	CASSDRGPGNYGYTF
TRBV29-1	-	TRBJ1-2	-	TGCAGCGTTGCCTCAAATGGGCAGGTCAAGGGCTACACCTTC	CSVASNGQVKGYTF
TRBV9	-	TRBJ2-5	TRBD2	TGTGCCAACAGCGTAGACCACTCGGGCGGGAGGGCCGGAGAGACCCAGTACTTC	CANSVDHSGGRAGETQYF
TRBV6-1	many	TRBJ2-2	-	TGTGCCAGCAGTCCTACCGGAGGCACCGGGGAGCTGTTTTTT	CASSPTGGTGELFF
TRBV5-8	-	TRBJ2-1	-	TGTGCCAGCTTGGGTGTGGGAGACGGCTACAATGAGCAGTTCTTC	CASLGVGDGYNEQFF
TRBV7-9	-	TRBJ2-2	-	TGTGCCACCGGCCGGCTGACCGGGGAGCTGTTTTTT	CATGRLTGELFF
TRBV11-2	-	TRBJ1-6	TRBD1	TGTGCCAGCAGCCTGGGACAGGGGTATCGCTCACCCCTCCACTTT	CASSLGQGYRSPLHF
TRBV19	many	TRBJ1-2	TRBD1	TGTGCCAGTAGTCCTAACTTCGGAGGAGGGGGCGACTATGGCTACACCTTC	CASSPNFGGGGDYGYTF
TRBV5-1	few	TRBJ1-1	-	TGCGCCAGCAGCTTAGAACTGAACACTGAAGCTTTCTTT	CASSLELNTEAFF
TRBV18	many	TRBJ2-7	TRBD1	TGTGCCAGCTCACCCCGCGGGACAGGGAGCTCCTACGAGCAGTACTTC	CASSPRGTGSSYEQYF
TRBV14	-	TRBJ2-5	TRBD2	TGTGCCAGCAGCCAGGCCGGGACTAGCGTTCAAGAGACCCAGTACTTC	CASSQAGTSVQETQYF
TRBV4-3	-	TRBJ1-1	-	TGCGCCAGCAGCCAAGATTCGGGGAACACTGAAGCTTTCTTT	CASSQDSGNTEAFF
TRBV30	-	TRBJ1-1	-	TGTGTCTGGAGTGTGAGGCGGGGCACTGAAGCTTTCTTT	CVWSVRRGTEAFF
TRBV18	many	TRBJ2-7	-	TGTGCCAGCTCAATGACGCCCTCCTACGAGCAGTACTTC	CASSMTPSYEQYF
TRBV4-3	-	TRBJ2-1	TRBD2	TGCGCCAGCAGCCAAGAGGGACTACAACACAATGAGCAGTTCTTC	CASSQEGLQHNEQFF
TRBV20-1	few	TRBJ2-3	TRBD2	TGCAGTGCTAGGGTAGCGGGAAGAATAACAGATACGCAGTATTTT	CSARVAGRITDTQYF
TRBV6-2/TRBV6-3	many	TRBJ2-1	TRBD2	TGTGCTACCGAGCGGGGGTACAATGAGCAGTTCTTC	CATERGYNEQFF
TRBV30	-	TRBJ1-2	-	TGTGCCTGGAGTAAAAAAGGGAGAGGTGGAGGCTACACCTTC	CAWSKKGRGGGYTF
TRBV4-1	few	TRBJ1-5	-	TGCGCCAGCAGCCAAGATTTAAGTGGCAATCAGCCCCAGCATTTT	CASSQDLSGNQPQHF
TRBV10-3	-	TRBJ1-1	TRBD1	TGTGCCATCAGTGCAGGGGGCCAGGTGAACACTGAAGCTTTCTTT	CAISAGGQVNTEAFF
TRBV4-1	once	TRBJ2-1	TRBD1	TGCGCCAGCAGCCAACCCGGGACAGGGGCCGGGGCCGGCAATGAGCAGTTCTTC	CASSQPGTGAGAGNEQFF
TRBV30	many	TRBJ2-1	-	TGTGCCTGGAGTGTACAACTCAATGAGCAGTTCTTC	CAWSVQLNEQFF
TRBV27	medium-sized	TRBJ1-2	-	TGTGCCAGCAGTCCCCGGCGGGGGAATGGCTACACCTTC	CASSPRRGNGYTF
TRBV12-3/TRBV12-4	-	TRBJ2-2	-	TGTGCCAGCAGTCACAGACAGGGAGGCACCGGGGAGCTGTTTTTT	CASSHRQGGTGELFF
TRBV19	many	TRBJ2-3	TRBD1	TGTGCCAGTAGCACTGACAGGGGGCCAACAGATACGCAGTATTTT	CASSTDRGPTDTQYF
TRBV9	-	TRBJ2-3	-	TGTGCCAGCAGCGGGCGGGTTAGCACAGATACGCAGTATTTT	CASSGRVSTDTQYF
TRBV6-1	-	TRBJ2-1	TRBD2	TGTGCCAGCCAGAGGGGTACTAGCGGGAGGGGATCAAATGAGCAGTTCTTC	CASQRGTSGRGSNEQFF
TRBV11-2	many	TRBJ2-7	-	TGTGCCAGCAACCCAGGGGCGGGGGAGCAGTACTTC	CASNPGAGEQYF
TRBV20-1	few	TRBJ1-6	-	TGCAGTGCTAGGTACACAGGGTTCCTCCACTTT	CSARYTGFLHF
TRBV9	many	TRBJ1-3	-	TGTGCCAGCAGCGTAGAGGGCTGGGACACCATATATTTT	CASSVEGWDTIYF
TRBV13	-	TRBJ2-7	TRBD2	TGTGCCAGCAGCCCGGGAACTCCGGGACTAGCGGGAGACCGTACGGGGGAGCAGTACTTC	CASSPGTPGLAGDRTGEQYF
TRBV20-1	many	TRBJ2-7	TRBD2	TGCAGTGTAATAGCGGGGGGGAGAGACGAGCAGTACTTC	CSVIAGGRDEQYF
TRBV4-2	-	TRBJ1-1	-	TGTGCCAGCAGCCAAGGGGAGGGGGGCAGCACTGAAGCTTTCTTT	CASSQGEGGSTEAFF
TRBV11-1	many	TRBJ2-7	-	TGTGCCAGCAGCTTAGGGGGAGCATCCCACGAGCAGTACTTC	CASSLGGASHEQYF
TRBV10-3	-	TRBJ2-3	TRBD2	TGTGCCATCAGTGAGTCAACTAGCGGGAGGGGCATGGATACGCAGTATTTT	CAISESTSGRGMDTQYF
TRBV6-1	once	TRBJ1-1	TRBD1	TGTGCCAGCGGCTTCGGGACAGGCGAAGAAGCTTTCTTT	CASGFGTGEEAFF
TRBV6-2/TRBV6-3	many	TRBJ2-2	TRBD2	TGTGCCAGCAGCAGACTAGCGGGATTGGGGAACGCCGGGGAGCTGTTTTTT	CASSRLAGLGNAGELFF
TRBV7-2	-	TRBJ2-7	-	TGTGCCAGCAGCCTCAGAAGGCAGGGCGGGGAGCAGTACTTC	CASSLRRQGGEQYF
TRBV29-1	many	TRBJ2-1	-	TGCAGCGCTCAGGCATTTTCCTACAATGAGCAGTTCTTC	CSAQAFSYNEQFF
TRBV28	-	TRBJ1-4	-	TGTGCCAGCACGGTCCGAACTAATGAAAAACTGTTTTTT	CASTVRTNEKLFF
TRBV12-3/TRBV12-4	many	TRBJ2-1	-	TGTGCCAGCAGTTTCGCGGGTGAACAGTTCTTC	CASSFAGEQFF
TRBV2	large	TRBJ1-1	-	TGTGCCAGCAGTCATGGCAGGGACACCAGAGTTGTTTTCTTT	CASSHGRDTRVVFF
TRBV6-2/TRBV6-3	many	TRBJ1-6	TRBD1	TGTGCCAGCAAACAGGGGTTTTCACCCCTCCACTTT	CASKQGFSPLHF
TRBV6-1	many	TRBJ2-5	TRBD1	TGTGCCAGCAGTTACACCGGGACAGGGGGAGAGACCCAGTACTTC	CASSYTGTGGETQYF
TRBV6-2/TRBV6-3	many	TRBJ1-2	-	TGTGCCAGCAGTTACCCTAACTATGGCTACACCTTC	CASSYPNYGYTF
TRBV20-1	once	TRBJ2-3	TRBD2	TGCAGTGCTAGAGGGCTTGGTAGCGGGAGCTCAGATACGCAGTATTTT	CSARGLGSGSSDTQYF
TRBV5-1	-	TRBJ1-3	TRBD1	TGCGCCAGCAGCTGGGGACAGGGGACTGGAAACACCATATATTTT	CASSWGQGTGNTIYF
TRBV5-1	few	TRBJ2-5	-	TGCGCCAGCAGCTTGGGCGACCTCCCCATATCAGAGACCCAGTACTTC	CASSLGDLPISETQYF
TRBV20-1	many	TRBJ2-7	TRBD1	TGCAGTGCCCACAGGGGCACCTACGAGCAGTACTTC	CSAHRGTYEQYF
TRBV6-1	few	TRBJ1-2	TRBD1	TGTGCCAGCAGCCCCAGGGGGATGGGCGGCTACACCTTC	CASSPRGMGGYTF
TRBV6-1	many	TRBJ2-1	TRBD2	TGTGCCAGCAGACAGGCGAGCGGGAGCTACAATGAGCAGTTCTTC	CASRQASGSYNEQFF
TRBV7-3	-	TRBJ2-1	TRBD2	TGTGCCCCCCGCCCCGGGGGGGGGGATTACAATGAGCAGTTCTTC	CAPRPGGGDYNEQFF
TRBV19	many	TRBJ1-2	TRBD1	TGTGCCAGTAGCACCCGGGGACAGAGGAATGGCTACACCTTC	CASSTRGQRNGYTF
TRBV2	many	TRBJ1-5	-	TGTGCCAGCAGGCGCACCGGGACAATAAATCAGCCCCAGCATTTT	CASRRTGTINQPQHF
TRBV30	few	TRBJ1-2	-	TGTGCCTGGGTGAGCCGATACTATGGCTACACCTTC	CAWVSRYYGYTF
TRBV3-1	few	TRBJ2-7	-	TGTGCCAGCAGCCAAGTCGGGGGCCTCGAGCAGTACTTC	CASSQVGGLEQYF
TRBV9	-	TRBJ1-1	-	TGTGCCAGCAGCGACGGTCCCCGAGGGACTGAAGCTTTCTTT	CASSDGPRGTEAFF
TRBV20-1	many	TRBJ2-7	-	TGCAGTGCTAGAGATCTCGGGCAGGGGACGTACGAGCAGTACTTC	CSARDLGQGTYEQYF